Here is one T cell receptor beta chain with its context. Its antigen is currently unknown. These data belong to a study of radiotherapy plus CTLA-4 blockade in lung cancer. Study at large: Objective response was observed in about 19% of patients, and disease control in 30% to 35%.

Some clones are missing from TCRdb's copy, which holds only in-frame ones; the method was immunoSEQ multiplex PCR. The repertoire holds 45,000 or so clones, with roughly 73% as singletons. Focal radiation and CTLA-4 blockade (ipilimumab) were tested in chemo-refractory metastatic non-small-cell lung cancer patients. Whole-study findings and limits: Radiotherapy with ipilimumab was followed by blood expansion of tumor-derived clones. The best predictor of response was reported to be early blood T cell clone dynamics, with interferon-beta.

The clonotype was recovered from a human donor with non-small cell lung cancer who had a complete response to radiotherapy plus ipilimumab. Source: peripheral blood, taken from a patient treated with radiotherapy plus ipilimumab.

CDR3 loop: CASSSGTGYTGELFF. In DNA form, the CDR3 reads TGTGCCAGCAGTTCCGGGACAGGGTACACCGGGGAGCTGTTTTTT. This chain joins TRBV6-1 and TRBJ2-2; 9 bases map to TRBD1. CDR1 and CDR2 (germline): MNHNS, SASEGT. The CDR3 has 15 amino acids. V was pared by 5 bases and J by 3 bases, with 4 bases of the junction left unmatched.